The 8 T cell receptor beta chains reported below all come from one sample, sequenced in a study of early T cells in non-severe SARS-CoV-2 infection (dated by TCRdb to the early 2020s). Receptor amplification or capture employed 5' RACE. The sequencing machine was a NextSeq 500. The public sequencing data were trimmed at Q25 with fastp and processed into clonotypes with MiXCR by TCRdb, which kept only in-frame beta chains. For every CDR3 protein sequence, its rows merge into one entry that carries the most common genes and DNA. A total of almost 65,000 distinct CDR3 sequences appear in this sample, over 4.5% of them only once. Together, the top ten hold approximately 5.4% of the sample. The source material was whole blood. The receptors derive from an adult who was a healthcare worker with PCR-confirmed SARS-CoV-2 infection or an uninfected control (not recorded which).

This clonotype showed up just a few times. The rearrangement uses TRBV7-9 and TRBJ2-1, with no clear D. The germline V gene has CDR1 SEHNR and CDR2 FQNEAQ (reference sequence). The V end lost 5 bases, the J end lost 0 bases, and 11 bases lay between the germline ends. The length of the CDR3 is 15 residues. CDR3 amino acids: CASSPVQSSYNEQFF. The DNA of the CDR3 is TGTGCCAGCAGCCCAGTACAGAGCTCCTACAATGAGCAGTTCTTC.

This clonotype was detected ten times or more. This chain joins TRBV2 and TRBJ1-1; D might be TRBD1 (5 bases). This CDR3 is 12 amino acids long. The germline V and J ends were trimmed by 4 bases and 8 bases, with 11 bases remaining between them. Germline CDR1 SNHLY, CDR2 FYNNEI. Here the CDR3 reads CASSGRDPEAFF. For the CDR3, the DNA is TGTGCCAGCAGTGGCCGGGACCCCGAAGCTTTCTTT.

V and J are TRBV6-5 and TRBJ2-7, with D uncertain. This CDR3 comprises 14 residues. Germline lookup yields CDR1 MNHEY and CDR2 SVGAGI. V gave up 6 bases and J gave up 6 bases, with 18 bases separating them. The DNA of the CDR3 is TGTGCCAGCAGGTCCTCGTATGACTCCGGCGAGCAGTACTTC. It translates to CASRSSYDSGEQYF.

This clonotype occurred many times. The CDR3 sequence: CSAGDSLSGNTIYF. As DNA, the CDR3 is TGCAGTGCCGGGGACAGCCTCTCTGGAAACACCATATATTTT. The chain employs TRBV29-1 and TRBJ1-3, with 7 bases that match TRBD1. The V gene's germline CDR1 is SQVTM and CDR2 ANQGSEA. The CDR3 has 14 amino acids.

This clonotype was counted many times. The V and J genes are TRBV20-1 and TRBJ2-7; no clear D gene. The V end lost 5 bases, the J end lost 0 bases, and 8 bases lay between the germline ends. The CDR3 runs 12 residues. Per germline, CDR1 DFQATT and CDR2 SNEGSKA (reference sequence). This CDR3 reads CSAPAASYEQYF. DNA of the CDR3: TGCAGTGCTCCGGCAGCCTCCTACGAGCAGTACTTC.

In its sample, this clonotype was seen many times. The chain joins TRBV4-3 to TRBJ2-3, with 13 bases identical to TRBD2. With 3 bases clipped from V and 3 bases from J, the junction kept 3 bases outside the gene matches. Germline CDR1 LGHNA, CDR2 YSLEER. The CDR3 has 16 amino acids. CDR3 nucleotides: TGCGCCAGCAGCCACGGGACTAGCGGGATTACAGATACGCAGTATTTT. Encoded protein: CASSHGTSGITDTQYF.

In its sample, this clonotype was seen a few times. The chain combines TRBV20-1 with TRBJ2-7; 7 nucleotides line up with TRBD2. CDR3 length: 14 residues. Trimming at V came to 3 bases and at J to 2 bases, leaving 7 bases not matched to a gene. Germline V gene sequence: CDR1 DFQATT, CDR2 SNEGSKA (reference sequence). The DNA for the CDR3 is TGCAGTGCTAGTTCTCCGGGAGGCACCTACGAGCAGTACTTC. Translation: CSASSPGGTYEQYF.

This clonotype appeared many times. Written as DNA, the CDR3 is TGTGCCATCAGTGTTGGGATCCAAGGGCCGTTTGAGCAGTTCTTC. Protein: CAISVGIQGPFEQFF. This rearrangement joins TRBV10-3 to TRBJ2-1; D gene unclear. Germline lookup yields CDR1 ENHRY and CDR2 SYGVKD. Trimming removed 4 bases at V and 9 bases at J, with 19 bases between. The CDR3 extends over 15 amino acids.